The following is a T cell receptor (beta chain) sequence with its context. Each CDR3 protein gets one entry after TCRdb re-called the PCR reads with MiXCR. This sample has 15,000 to 20,000 distinct CDR3 sequences, with about 50% found just once. This specimen belongs to a study of tumor-infiltrating lymphocytes in oesophageal squamous cell carcinoma. Germline-derived CDR1 and CDR2 are SGHVS and FQNEAQ. The CDR3 loop spans 16 amino acids. The clonotype originates from a male donor with esophageal squamous cell carcinoma. This chain joins TRBV7-8 and TRBJ2-5; 7 bases agree with TRBD2. The end of the DNA is better explained by TRBJ2-1, so the J call may be wrong. Material for sequencing was esophageal tumor tissue. For the CDR3, the DNA is TGTGCCAGCAGCTCAGAGCGCGGGAGTAGTTACAATGAGCAGTTCTTC. It translates to CASSSERGSSYNEQFF.